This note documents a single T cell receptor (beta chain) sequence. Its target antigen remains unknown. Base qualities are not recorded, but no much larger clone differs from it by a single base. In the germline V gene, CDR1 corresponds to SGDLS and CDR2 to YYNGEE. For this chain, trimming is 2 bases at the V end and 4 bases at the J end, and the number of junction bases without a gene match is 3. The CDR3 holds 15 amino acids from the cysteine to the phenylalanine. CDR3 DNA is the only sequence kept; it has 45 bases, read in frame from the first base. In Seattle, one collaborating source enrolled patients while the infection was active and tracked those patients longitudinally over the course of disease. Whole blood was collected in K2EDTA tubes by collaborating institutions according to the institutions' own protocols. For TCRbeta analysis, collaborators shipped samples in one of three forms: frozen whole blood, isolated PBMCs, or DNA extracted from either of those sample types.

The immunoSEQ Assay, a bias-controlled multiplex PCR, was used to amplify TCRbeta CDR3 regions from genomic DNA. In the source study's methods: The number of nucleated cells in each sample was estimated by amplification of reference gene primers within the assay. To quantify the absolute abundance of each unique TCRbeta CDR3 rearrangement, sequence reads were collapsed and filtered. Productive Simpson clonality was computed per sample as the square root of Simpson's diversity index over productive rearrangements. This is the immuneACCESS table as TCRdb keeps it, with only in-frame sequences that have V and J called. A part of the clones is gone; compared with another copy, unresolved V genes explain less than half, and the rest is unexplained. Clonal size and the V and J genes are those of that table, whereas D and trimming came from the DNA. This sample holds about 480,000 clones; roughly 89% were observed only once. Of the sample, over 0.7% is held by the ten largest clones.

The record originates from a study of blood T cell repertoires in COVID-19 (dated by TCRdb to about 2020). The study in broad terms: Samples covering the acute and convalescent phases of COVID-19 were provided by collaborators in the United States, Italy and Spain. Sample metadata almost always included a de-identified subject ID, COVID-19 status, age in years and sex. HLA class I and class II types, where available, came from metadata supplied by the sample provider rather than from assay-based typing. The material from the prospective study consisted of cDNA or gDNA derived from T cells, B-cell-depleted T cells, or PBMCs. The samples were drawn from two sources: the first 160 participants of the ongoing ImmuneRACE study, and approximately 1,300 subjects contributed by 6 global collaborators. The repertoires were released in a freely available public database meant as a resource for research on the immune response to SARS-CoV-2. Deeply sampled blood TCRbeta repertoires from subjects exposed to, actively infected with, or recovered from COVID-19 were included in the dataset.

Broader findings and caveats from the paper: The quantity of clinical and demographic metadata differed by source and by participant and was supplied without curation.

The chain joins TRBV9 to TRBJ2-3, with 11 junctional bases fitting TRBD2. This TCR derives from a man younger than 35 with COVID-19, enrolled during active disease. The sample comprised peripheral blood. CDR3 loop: CASSVASGRSDTQYF. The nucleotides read TGTGCCAGCAGCGTCGCTAGCGGGAGGTCAGATACGCAGTATTTT. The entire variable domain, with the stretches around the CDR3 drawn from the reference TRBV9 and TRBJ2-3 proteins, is DSGVTQTPKHLITATGQRVTLRCSPRSGDLSVYWYQQSLDQGLQFLIQYYNGEERAKGNILERFSAQQFPDLHSELNLSSLELGDSALYFCASSVASGRSDTQYFGPGTRLTVL.